Shown below are 29 T cell receptor beta chains from a single sample sequenced in a study of blood T cell repertoires in COVID-19. Only in-frame clones appear in the TCRdb table, and some are missing; sequencing was by immunoSEQ multiplex PCR. Here the sample spans fewer than 250,000 clones, about 86% being singletons. Sequencing input: peripheral blood. The source of these receptors is a woman in her forties or fifties with acute or convalescent COVID-19.

The chain is built from TRBV5-6 and TRBJ2-7; no clear D. The CDR3 loop spans 17 amino acids. Per germline, CDR1 SGHDT and CDR2 YYEEEE. V was pared by 1 base and J by 0 bases, with 17 bases between. For the CDR3, the DNA is TGTGCCAGCAGCTTGTTTTCGATTACCCCTAACTCCTACGAGCAGTACTTC. Its translation: CASSLFSITPNSYEQYF.

The CDR3 here is CASRALGQGPVEQFF. The CDR3 DNA reads as TGTGCCAGCAGGGCATTGGGACAGGGGCCGGTTGAGCAGTTCTTC. The J gene is TRBJ2-1, the V gene TRBV6-5, with 10 positions matching TRBD1. CDR3 length: 15 amino acids. The germline V gene has CDR1 MNHEY and CDR2 SVGAGI. Unmatched junction bases numbered 11, after V lost 6 bases and J lost 9 bases.

This clone was seen a single time. V usage is TRBV7-3 and J usage is TRBJ2-5; 10 bases agree with TRBD2. The CDR3 contains 17 residues. The V gene's germline CDR1 is SGHTA and CDR2 FQGTGA. J gave up 3 bases and V 1 base, and 8 bases lay outside the gene matches. CDR3 nucleotide sequence: TGTGCCAGCAGCTTAAAAACGACTAGCGGGTTAAAAGAGACCCAGTACTTC. Translating gives CASSLKTTSGLKETQYF. Filled out from reference TRBV7-3 and TRBJ2-5, the complete variable domain reads GAGVSQTPSNKVTEKGKYVELRCDPISGHTALYWYRQSLGQGPEFLIYFQGTGAADDSGLPNDRFFAVRPEGSVSTLKIQRTERGDSAVYLCASSLKTTSGLKETQYFGPGTRLLVL.

This rearrangement joins TRBV30 to TRBJ2-5; D gene ambiguous. The CDR3 spans 11 residues. Germline CDR1 GTSNPN, CDR2 SVGIG (reference sequence). V was clipped by 0 bases and J by 5 bases, with 4 bases between them. CDR3 bases: TGTGCCTGGAGTGTATCGGAGACCCAGTACTTC. Translation gives CAWSVSETQYF.

The chain is built from TRBV19 and TRBJ2-6; 13 bases line up with TRBD2. The CDR3 sequence is 17 residues long. Germline V gene lookup returns CDR1 LNHDA and CDR2 SQIVND (reference sequence). V was pared by 9 bases and J by 2 bases, with 7 bases of the junction left unmatched. This CDR3 reads CASSGLAGAPGANVLTF. In DNA, the CDR3 is TGTGCCAGCTCTGGACTAGCGGGAGCTCCTGGGGCCAACGTCCTGACTTTC. Combining the CDR3 with reference TRBV19 and TRBJ2-6 gives the whole variable domain DGGITQSPKYLFRKEGQNVTLSCEQNLNHDAMYWYRQDPGQGLRLIYYSQIVNDFQKGDIAEGYSVSREKKESFPLTVTSAQKNPTAFYLCASSGLAGAPGANVLTFGAGSRLTVL.

The rearrangement links TRBV19 to TRBJ2-3; D is ambiguous. CDR1 and CDR2 (germline): LNHDA, SQIVND (reference sequence). Trimming stripped 7 bases from V and 2 bases from J, with 7 bases between. CDR3 length: 12 residues. The CDR3 DNA reads TGTGCCAGTAACCAGAACACAGATACGCAGTATTTT. Encoded protein: CASNQNTDTQYF.

This sequence joins TRBV29-1 and TRBJ1-1; D perhaps matches TRBD1 (5 bases). Trimming took off 7 bases at V and 0 bases at J, with 12 bases between the two ends. Per the germline V gene, CDR1 is SQVTM and CDR2 is ANQGSEA. The CDR3 length is 13 residues. The CDR3 DNA reads TGCAGCGCCTCCACAGGCTTGAACACTGAAGCTTTCTTT. It translates to CSASTGLNTEAFF.

This chain links TRBV11-2 with TRBJ2-7; no clear D. V lost 0 bases, J lost 1 base, and 10 bases lay in between. CDR1 and CDR2 from the germline V gene are SGHAT and FQNNGV. The CDR3 consists of 15 residues. The CDR3 DNA reads TGTGCCAGCAGCTTAGACCCTAGTAAGTCCTACGAGCAGTACTTC. Residues: CASSLDPSKSYEQYF.

The chain uses TRBV30 and TRBJ2-1; D might be TRBD2 (6 bases). Looked up from germline, CDR1 is GTSNPN and CDR2 is SVGIG (reference sequence). The CDR3 extends over 14 amino acids. V dropped 4 bases and J dropped 15 bases, with 25 bases sitting between them. The CDR3 region has the DNA TGTGCCTGGACCAATCCCGGGACTCGGCGATTTGGGTTCTTC. This gives the protein CAWTNPGTRRFGFF.

This rearrangement joins TRBV13 to TRBJ2-7; the D gene is possibly TRBD1 (5 bases). The CDR3 runs 14 residues. Germline lookup yields CDR1 PRHDT and CDR2 FYEKMQ (reference sequence). V gave up 1 base and J gave up 4 bases, with 11 bases separating them. CDR3 nucleotides: TGTGCCAGCAGCTTAGAGGGGTCCTTTTACGAGCAGTACTTC. Translated: CASSLEGSFYEQYF.

This chain links TRBV21-1 with TRBJ1-1; the tabulated D call, TRBD1, remains unverified against the DNA. TRBV21-1 is a pseudogene. The CDR3 spans 19 residues. The CDR3 DNA reads TGTGCCAGCAGCAAAGTCCCCCGGGACACCAGGGGGTTGTGGACTGAAGCTTTCTTT. Translated: CASSKVPRDTRGLWTEAFF.

This clone was found a few times. The rearrangement links TRBV6-5 to TRBJ2-1, with TRBD1 matching over 7 bases. The germline CDR1 and CDR2 sequences are MNHEY and SVGAGI. V lost 4 bases to trimming and J lost 1 base; unmatched junction nucleotides: 1. The CDR3 is 14 residues long. In DNA, the CDR3 is TGTGCCAGCAGTTGGGACAGTTCCTACAATGAGCAGTTCTTC. Its translation is CASSWDSSYNEQFF.

This clone was seen just once. The chain carries TRBV7-3 and TRBJ2-1, with TRBD1 as a possible D gene (5 bases). Trimming took off 5 bases at V and 5 bases at J, with 10 bases between the two ends. This CDR3 region has 13 residues. In germline, CDR1 is SGHTA, CDR2 FQGTGA. The CDR3 nucleotides read TGTGCCAGCAGCCTCGACAGAGACAATGAGCAGTTCTTC. It translates to CASSLDRDNEQFF.

This clone was picked up one time. One junction end does not reproduce the germline sequence, and a read error may be involved. The chain uses TRBV5-1 and TRBJ1-2, with 9 bases identical to TRBD1. The V gene's germline CDR1 is SGHRS and CDR2 YFSETQ. The CDR3 is made up of 11 amino acids. In DNA form, the CDR3 reads TGCGCCAGCACCAATACAGGGGGCCAGATCTTC. It codes for CASTNTGGQIF.

The chain is built from TRBV27 and TRBJ1-2, with 9 bases matching TRBD1. Germline CDR1 MNHEY, CDR2 SMNVEV (reference sequence). V was clipped by 6 bases and J by 8 bases; unmatched bases: 1. This CDR3 spans 11 amino acids. CDR3: CASRDRGGYTF. The DNA of the CDR3 is TGTGCCAGCAGGGACAGGGGCGGCTACACCTTC.

The CDR3 spells CANSSVTGELFF. The CDR3 region has the DNA TGTGCCAACTCTAGTGTGACCGGGGAGCTGTTTTTT. The V gene is TRBV21-1, the J gene TRBJ2-2; TRBD2, the D gene given by the table, was not confirmed from the DNA. TRBV21-1 is a listed pseudogene. CDR3 length: 12 residues.

CDR3 protein: CSVESGRSVFNEQFF. The CDR3, as DNA: TGCAGCGTTGAAAGCGGGAGGTCAGTTTTCAATGAGCAGTTCTTC. The chain couples TRBV29-1 to TRBJ2-1; 9 positions agree with TRBD2. CDR3 length equals 15 residues. The germline V gene encodes CDR1 SQVTM and CDR2 ANQGSEA. Trimming cost V 2 bases and J 6 bases; bases outside gene matches: 8.

The chain has TRBV11-2 and TRBJ2-7, with 8 bases lining up with TRBD1. The CDR3 is 14 residues long. Germline V CDR1 and CDR2: SGHAT, FQNNGV. V lost 2 bases, J lost 4 bases, and 4 bases stayed unmatched. The CDR3 nucleotides are TGTGCCAGCAGCTTACCTGGACAGGGTTACGAGCAGTACTTC. This encodes CASSLPGQGYEQYF.

This clone was recorded once. The rearrangement uses TRBV5-1 and TRBJ2-7, with 7 bases fitting TRBD2. Germline CDR1 SGHRS, CDR2 YFSETQ. V was clipped by 0 bases and J by 1 base; unmatched bases: 4. This CDR3 spans 15 amino acids. CDR3 residues: CASSLELAGSYEQYF. CDR3 coding DNA: TGCGCCAGCAGCTTGGAATTAGCGGGTTCCTACGAGCAGTACTTC.

The chain links TRBV7-2 to TRBJ1-2; 8 bases are a match to TRBD1. Germline V gives CDR1 SGHTA, CDR2 FQGNSA. The trim removed 2 bases at V and 6 bases at J, leaving 14 bases unmatched. CDR3 length: 17 amino acids. CDR3 loop: CASSLSYHGQGDDGYTF. Written as DNA, the CDR3 is TGTGCCAGCAGCTTATCCTATCATGGACAGGGAGATGATGGCTACACCTTC.

The chain is built from TRBV19 and TRBJ2-2; unclear D gene. The ends were cut back, 4 bases at V and 9 bases at J, with 9 bases in the middle. Looked up from germline, CDR1 is LNHDA and CDR2 is SQIVND (reference sequence). This CDR3 spans 12 amino acids. The CDR3 DNA is TGTGCCAGTAGTAGTTCGACAAGGGAGCTGTTTTTT. It yields the protein CASSSSTRELFF.

The V and J genes are TRBV28 and TRBJ1-1; 10 bases agree with TRBD1. Germline assignment: CDR1 MDHEN and CDR2 SYDVKM. V dropped 8 bases and J dropped 3; count of bases not matched to a gene: 12. This CDR3 contains 16 residues. CDR3: CASGPRDRGWDTEAFF. Written as DNA, the CDR3 is TGTGCCAGCGGCCCTCGGGACAGGGGATGGGACACTGAAGCTTTCTTT.

The chain carries TRBV19 and TRBJ1-5; D is unclear. This CDR3 comprises 12 residues. The V gene lost 1 base and the J gene lost 4 bases, with 2 bases spanning the gap. Looked up from germline, CDR1 is LNHDA and CDR2 is SQIVND (reference sequence). The CDR3 region is CASSIANQPQHF. The DNA for the CDR3 is TGTGCCAGTAGTATAGCTAATCAGCCCCAGCATTTT.

The chain combines TRBV27 with TRBJ2-5; D perhaps matches TRBD2 (5 bases). V was cut by 4 bases and J by 2 bases, with 11 bases left in between. This CDR3 comprises 14 residues. CDR1 and CDR2 from the germline V gene are MNHEY and SMNVEV (reference sequence). DNA of the CDR3: TGTGCCAGCAGTTCCCTAGCTGATCAAGAGACCCAGTACTTC. This codes for CASSSLADQETQYF.

The genes are TRBV25-1 and TRBJ2-3, with 7 positions matching TRBD2. Germline loops: CDR1 MGHDK, CDR2 SYGVNS. The CDR3 contains 15 residues. V dropped 7 bases and J dropped 5; count of bases not matched to a gene: 12. CDR3 protein: CASKLTWAGVDTQYF. DNA for the CDR3: TGTGCCAGCAAGCTTACATGGGCGGGAGTAGATACGCAGTATTTT. The variable domain in full, completed from reference TRBV25-1 and TRBJ2-3, reads EADIYQTPRYLVIGTGKKITLECSQTMGHDKMYWYQQDPGMELHLIHYSYGVNSTEKGDLSSESTVSRIRTEHFPLTLESARPSHTSQYLCASKLTWAGVDTQYFGPGTRLTVL.

The rearrangement joins TRBV19 to TRBJ2-1, with 7 bases matching TRBD2. CDR1 and CDR2 (germline): LNHDA, SQIVND (reference sequence). The ends lost 7 bases at V and 4 bases at J; junction bases unmatched: 4. The CDR3 length is 13 residues. In nucleotides, the CDR3 is TGTGCCAGTAACGGGAGGACTTACAATGAGCAGTTCTTC. It specifies CASNGRTYNEQFF.

The chain recombines TRBV27 with TRBJ2-5; 7 bases agree with TRBD2. Germline V lookup: CDR1 MNHEY, CDR2 SMNVEV (reference sequence). With V trimmed by 2 bases and J by 4 bases, 10 bases remained unmatched. The CDR3 consists of 16 residues. This chain's CDR3 is CASSLNSGLGGETQYF. DNA of the CDR3: TGTGCCAGCAGTTTAAATAGCGGGTTAGGAGGAGAGACCCAGTACTTC.

This chain links TRBV19 with TRBJ1-2, with a possible D match to TRBD1 (6 bases). Trimming cost V 5 bases and J 2 bases, with 9 bases left between them. Germline assignment: CDR1 LNHDA and CDR2 SQIVND (reference sequence). The CDR3 covers 13 residues. The CDR3 nucleotides are TGTGCCAGTAGTTATACAGGGAACTATGGCTACACCTTC. Its protein is CASSYTGNYGYTF.

V gene TRBV10-3 combines with J gene TRBJ2-7; D remains unclear. The V and J ends lost 3 bases and 0 bases respectively, with 15 bases between them. CDR1 ENHRY and CDR2 SYGVKD come from the germline V gene. The CDR3 covers 16 residues. CDR3 in amino acids: CAISDRVLSSSYEQYF. CDR3 bases: TGTGCCATCAGTGACCGTGTACTCTCAAGCTCCTACGAGCAGTACTTC.